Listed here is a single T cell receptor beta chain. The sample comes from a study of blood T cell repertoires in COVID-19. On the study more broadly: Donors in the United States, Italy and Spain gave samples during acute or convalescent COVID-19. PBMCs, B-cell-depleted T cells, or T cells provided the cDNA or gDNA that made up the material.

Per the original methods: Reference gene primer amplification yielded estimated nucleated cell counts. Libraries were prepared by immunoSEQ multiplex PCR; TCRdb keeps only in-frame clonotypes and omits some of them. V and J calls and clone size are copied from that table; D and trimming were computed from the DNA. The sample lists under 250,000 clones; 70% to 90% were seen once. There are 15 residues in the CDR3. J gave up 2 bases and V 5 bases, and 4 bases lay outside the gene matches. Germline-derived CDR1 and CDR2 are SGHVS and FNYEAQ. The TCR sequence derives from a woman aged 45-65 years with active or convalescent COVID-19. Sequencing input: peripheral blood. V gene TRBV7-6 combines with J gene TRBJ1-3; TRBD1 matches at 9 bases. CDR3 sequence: CASSPTGGPGNTIYF. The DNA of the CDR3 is TGTGCCAGCAGCCCTACAGGGGGCCCTGGAAACACCATATATTTT.